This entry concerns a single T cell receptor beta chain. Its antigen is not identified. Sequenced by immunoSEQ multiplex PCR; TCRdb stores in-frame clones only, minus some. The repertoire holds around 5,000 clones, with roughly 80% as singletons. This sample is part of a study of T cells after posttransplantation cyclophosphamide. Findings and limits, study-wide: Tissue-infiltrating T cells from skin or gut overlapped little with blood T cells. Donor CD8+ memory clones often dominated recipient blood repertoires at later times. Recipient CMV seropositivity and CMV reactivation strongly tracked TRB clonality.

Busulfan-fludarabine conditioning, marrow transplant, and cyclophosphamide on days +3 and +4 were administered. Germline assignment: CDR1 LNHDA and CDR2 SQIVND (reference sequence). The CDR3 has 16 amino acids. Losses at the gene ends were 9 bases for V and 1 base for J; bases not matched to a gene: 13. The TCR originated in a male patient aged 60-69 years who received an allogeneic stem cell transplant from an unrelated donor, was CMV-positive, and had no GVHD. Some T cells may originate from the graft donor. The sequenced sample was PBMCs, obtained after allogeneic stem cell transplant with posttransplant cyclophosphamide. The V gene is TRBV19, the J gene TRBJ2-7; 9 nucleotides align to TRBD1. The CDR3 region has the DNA TGTGCCAGCAGCCCAATGGGACAGGGAAGATCCTACGAGCAGTACTTC. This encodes CASSPMGQGRSYEQYF.